This passage covers 9 T cell receptor beta chains from one sample sequenced in a study of OX40 agonist ivuxolimab in advanced cancers. Clones were sequenced by immunoSEQ multiplex PCR, and TCRdb holds only the in-frame ones, with some missing. The top ten clones hold 5.5% to 7% of a sample with approximately 75,000 clones, more than 75% of them seen once. Here the sequenced sample was CD4+ or CD8+ T cells sorted from blood, taken in a trial of the OX40 agonist ivuxolimab. The receptors were gathered from an adult with an advanced solid tumor such as melanoma, head and neck, liver or kidney cancer.

V is TRBV21-1 and J is TRBJ1-2; whether TRBD1, the table's D call, matches the DNA was not checked. TRBV21-1 is described as a pseudogene. This CDR3 has 14 amino acids. CDR3 sequence (DNA): TGTGCCAGCAGCGTACAGGGGGGGGTCTATGGCTACACCTTC. Encoded protein: CASSVQGGVYGYTF.

The chain carries TRBV5-1 and TRBJ1-1, with TRBD1 as a possible D gene (5 bases). The CDR3 consists of 14 residues. The germline V and J ends were trimmed by 9 bases and 11 bases, with 26 bases remaining between them. CDR1 is SGHRS and CDR2 is YFSETQ in the germline V gene. In DNA, the CDR3 is TGCGCCACCGCCATACTACCCGGGCAACAGGCGGCTTTCTTT. It specifies CATAILPGQQAAFF.

V is TRBV9 and J is TRBJ1-3; 9 bases are shared with TRBD1. The CDR3 runs to 17 residues. The V gene's germline CDR1 is SGDLS and CDR2 YYNGEE. Trimming removed 4 bases from V and 0 bases from J; junction bases left unmatched: 8. As DNA, the CDR3 is TGTGCCAGCAGCCCTCGCCGGGACAGGGCCTCTGGAAACACCATATATTTT. This encodes CASSPRRDRASGNTIYF.

The V and J genes are TRBV27 and TRBJ2-3, with D perhaps given as TRBD1 or TRBD2 (5 bases each). Germline CDR1 is MNHEY and CDR2 is SMNVEV (reference sequence). The germline V and J ends were trimmed by 6 bases and 6 bases, with 10 bases remaining between them. The CDR3 extends over 12 amino acids. The CDR3 coding sequence is TGTGCCAGCAGCCGGGGCCGGGATACGCAGTATTTT. Translated, it gives CASSRGRDTQYF.

The CDR3 is CASSLVSGTENEQFF. In DNA, the CDR3 is TGCGCCAGCAGCTTGGTGTCCGGGACAGAGAATGAGCAGTTCTTC. The gene calls are TRBV5-1 and TRBJ2-1; 7 bases are a match to TRBD1. J was trimmed by 7 bases and V by 0 bases; bases with no gene match: 7. There are 15 residues in the CDR3. Germline V gene lookup returns CDR1 SGHRS and CDR2 YFSETQ.

A note on this clone: Sequence at one end of the junction differs from germline and may be a read error. The CDR3 here is CASGFSSDTQYF. CDR3 bases: TGTGCCAGCGGCTTTTCCTCAGATACGCAGTATTTT. V and J are TRBV7-2 and TRBJ2-3; D unclear. Germline values: CDR1 SGHTA, CDR2 FQGNSA. This CDR3 is 12 amino acids long. Combining the CDR3 with reference TRBV7-2 and TRBJ2-3 gives the whole variable domain GAGVSQSPSNKVTEKGKDVELRCDPISGHTALYWYRQSLGQGLEFLIYFQGNSAPDKSGLPSDRFSAERTGGSVSTLTIQRTQQEDSAVYLCASGFSSDTQYFGPGTRLTVL.

The DNA of the CDR3 is TGTGCCAGCACCCTAGATTTCGGCGGTTATGGCTACACCTTC. This sequence encodes CASTLDFGGYGYTF. This chain joins TRBV9 and TRBJ1-2; D gene unclear. The germline V gene has CDR1 SGDLS and CDR2 YYNGEE. This CDR3 comprises 14 residues. V shed 6 bases and J shed 5 bases, with 17 bases lying between them.

The V gene is TRBV14, the J gene TRBJ2-1; 8 nucleotides line up with TRBD2. Trimming removed 0 bases from V and 14 bases from J; junction bases left unmatched: 9. Germline loops: CDR1 SGHDN, CDR2 FVKESK. There are 14 residues in the CDR3. The CDR3 DNA sequence: TGTGCCAGCAGCCAAGATTCTATAGCGGGATACGAGTTCTTC. Encoded protein: CASSQDSIAGYEFF.

The chain uses TRBV5-1 and TRBJ1-1, with TRBD1 matching 7 bases. This CDR3 spans 14 amino acids. CDR1 and CDR2 from the germline V gene are SGHRS and YFSETQ. V lost 2 bases to trimming and J lost 5 bases; unmatched junction nucleotides: 6. CDR3 in amino acids: CASSFAGGETEAFF. CDR3 bases: TGCGCCAGCAGCTTTGCAGGGGGAGAAACTGAAGCTTTCTTT.